This passage covers 30 T cell receptor beta chains from one sample sequenced in a study of T cell changes during pregnancy in multiple sclerosis. TCRdb's copy holds only in-frame clones and misses some; the assay was immunoSEQ multiplex PCR. Of some 44,000 clones listed, 85% to 95% are singletons. The sequencing here drew on CD4+ T cells from peripheral blood mononuclear cells, taken in the third trimester of pregnancy. The receptor set was obtained from a female donor with multiple sclerosis, enrolled in a pregnancy study.

This clone has a single count. The chain employs TRBV6-1 and TRBJ2-5; TRBD2 aligns across 8 bases. The J call may be faulty, since TRBJ2-7 better matches the DNA end. The germline CDR1 and CDR2 sequences are MNHNS and SASEGT. There are 14 residues in the CDR3. Here the CDR3 DNA reads TGTGCCAGCACCGGAGGGACTAGGCGTTCCGAGCAGTACTTC. The encoded protein is CASTGGTRRSEQYF.

The chain is built from TRBV27 and TRBJ1-3; D gene unclear. Germline V lookup: CDR1 MNHEY, CDR2 SMNVEV (reference sequence). The CDR3 sequence is 15 residues long. The germline V and J ends were trimmed by 2 bases and 0 bases, with 8 bases remaining between them. As DNA, the CDR3 is TGTGCCAGCAGTTTAGAACATTTCTCTGGAAACACCATATATTTT. It codes for CASSLEHFSGNTIYF.

The rearrangement links TRBV6-5 to TRBJ1-6, with a possible D match to TRBD1 (5 bases). This CDR3 is 15 amino acids long. V lost 6 bases, J lost 4 bases, and 13 bases lay in between. Germline CDR1 MNHEY, CDR2 SVGAGI. CDR3 sequence reads: CASSPRAPYNSPLHF. CDR3 sequence (DNA): TGTGCCAGCAGCCCCAGGGCCCCTTATAATTCACCCCTCCACTTT.

This clone was observed a single time. The chain joins TRBV30 to TRBJ2-2; 8 positions agree with TRBD1. This CDR3 has 16 amino acids. V was pared by 1 base and J by 5 bases, with 9 bases of the junction left unmatched. Germline lookup yields CDR1 GTSNPN and CDR2 SVGIG (reference sequence). The CDR3 DNA reads TGTGCCTGGAGTGGAGGACGGGACAGGTTGACCGGGGAGCTGTTTTTT. Residues: CAWSGGRDRLTGELFF. The full variable domain, rest sourced from reference TRBV30 and TRBJ2-2, is SQTIHQWPATLVQPVGSPLSLECTVEGTSNPNLYWYRQAAGRGLQLLFYSVGIGQISSEVPQNLSASRPQDRQFILSSKKLLLSDSGFYLCAWSGGRDRLTGELFFGEGSRLTVL.

This chain links TRBV28 with TRBJ2-2; no definite D call. V shed 3 bases and J shed 3 bases, with 5 bases lying between them. The CDR3 is made up of 13 amino acids. Germline V CDR1 and CDR2: MDHEN, SYDVKM. CDR3: CASSFADTGELFF. Written as DNA, the CDR3 is TGTGCCAGCAGTTTTGCAGACACCGGGGAGCTGTTTTTT.

V and J are TRBV7-2 and TRBJ2-3, with 8 bases lining up with TRBD1. This CDR3 has 15 residues. The V gene end was trimmed by 4 bases and the J gene end by 4 bases; junction bases not matched to a gene: 7. Germline V CDR1 and CDR2: SGHTA, FQGNSA. CDR3 protein: CASSSRTGRADTQYF. Here the CDR3 DNA reads TGTGCCAGCAGCTCCCGGACAGGGCGTGCAGATACGCAGTATTTT.

The genes are TRBV18 and TRBJ1-2, with TRBD1 matching 9 bases. Germline lookup yields CDR1 KGHSH and CDR2 LQKENI. After removal of 4 bases from V and 6 bases from J, the junction contained 9 bases not matched to a gene. This CDR3 region has 15 residues. CDR3 region: CASSQTTGTGNGYTF. The CDR3 DNA is TGTGCCAGCTCACAAACCACAGGGACAGGGAATGGCTACACCTTC.

The chain combines TRBV30 with TRBJ1-2, with 7 nucleotides matching TRBD1. The J segment lost 5 bases and the V segment lost 4 bases, leaving 13 bases of the junction unmatched. CDR1 is GTSNPN and CDR2 is SVGIG in the germline V gene (reference sequence). This CDR3 comprises 15 residues. The CDR3 region is CAWKSVSGQIYGYTF. The CDR3 nucleotides read TGTGCCTGGAAATCCGTATCGGGACAGATTTATGGCTACACCTTC.

The J gene is TRBJ2-1, the V gene TRBV6-5; tentatively, D is TRBD2 (6 bases). The CDR3 extends over 13 amino acids. Germline loops: CDR1 MNHEY, CDR2 SVGAGI. Trimming cost V 7 bases and J 5 bases, with 12 bases left between them. The CDR3, as DNA: TGTGCCAGCATACGACCGGGGGACAATGAGCAGTTCTTC. This translates into CASIRPGDNEQFF.

The V gene is TRBV4-1, the J gene TRBJ2-2, with TRBD2 matching over 10 bases. The CDR3 consists of 18 residues. Germline V gives CDR1 MGHRA, CDR2 YSYEKL. The junction had 9 bases not matched to a gene; V was cut back by 1 base and J by 4 bases. The CDR3 DNA follows: TGCGCCAGCAGCCAAGCGCTAGCGGGAGTAAGCGGCACCGGGGAGCTGTTTTTT. It is translated as CASSQALAGVSGTGELFF.

The chain recombines TRBV19 with TRBJ2-3; D might be TRBD2 (6 bases). Germline V lookup: CDR1 LNHDA, CDR2 SQIVND (reference sequence). Trimming stripped 1 base from V and 0 bases from J, with 8 bases between. The CDR3 is made up of 15 amino acids. In nucleotides, the CDR3 is TGTGCCAGTAGTATAGCGGGAGTGAGCACAGATACGCAGTATTTT. Translation gives CASSIAGVSTDTQYF.

This clone was detected only once. This chain connects TRBV19 to TRBJ1-5; tentative D call: TRBD1 (5 bases). The CDR3 covers 15 residues. CDR1 and CDR2 (germline): LNHDA, SQIVND (reference sequence). Between the trimmed V and J ends, which lost 3 bases and 5 bases, there was a span of 14 bases. CDR3 coding DNA: TGTGCCAGTAGTATGTGGGCCAGGGCCGATCAGCCCCAGCATTTT. Its translation: CASSMWARADQPQHF. The entire variable domain, with the rest obtained from reference TRBV19 and TRBJ1-5, is as follows: DGGITQSPKYLFRKEGQNVTLSCEQNLNHDAMYWYRQDPGQGLRLIYYSQIVNDFQKGDIAEGYSVSREKKESFPLTVTSAQKNPTAFYLCASSMWARADQPQHFGDGTRLSIL.

V is TRBV18 and J is TRBJ2-7; D unresolved. V lost 2 bases to trimming and J lost 0 bases, with 5 bases between them. This CDR3 is built from 13 residues. The germline V gene has CDR1 KGHSH and CDR2 LQKENI. The CDR3 nucleotides read TGTGCCAGCTCACCAGAGGTCTCCTACGAGCAGTACTTC. Protein sequence: CASSPEVSYEQYF.

The rearrangement uses TRBV18 and TRBJ2-3; 9 bases line up with TRBD1. The CDR3 is 14 amino acids. Germline values: CDR1 KGHSH, CDR2 LQKENI. The ends lost 4 bases at V and 3 bases at J; junction bases unmatched: 2. CDR3 sequence reads: CASSRQGETDTQYF. The CDR3 DNA reads as TGTGCCAGCTCACGACAGGGGGAAACAGATACGCAGTATTTT.

The chain has TRBV6-1 and TRBJ2-5, with D maybe TRBD1 (7 bases). Trimming stripped 4 bases from V and 2 bases from J, with 14 bases between. The germline V gene encodes CDR1 MNHNS and CDR2 SASEGT. This CDR3 is 15 amino acids long. This CDR3 reads CASSARAGGQETQYF. As DNA, the CDR3 is TGTGCCAGCAGTGCTAGGGCAGGGGGGCAAGAGACCCAGTACTTC.

The chain recombines TRBV28 with TRBJ2-7; tentative D call: TRBD2 (6 bases). The ends were cut back, 1 base at V and 12 bases at J, with 10 bases in the middle. Germline V lookup: CDR1 MDHEN, CDR2 SYDVKM. The CDR3 sequence is 11 residues long. The CDR3 is CASSLSRDWYF. In DNA, the CDR3 is TGTGCCAGCAGTTTATCGAGGGACTGGTACTTC. The full variable domain, completed using reference TRBV28 and TRBJ2-7, is DVKVTQSSRYLVKRTGEKVFLECVQDMDHENMFWYRQDPGLGLRLIYFSYDVKMKEKGDIPEGYSVSREKKERFSLILESASTNQTSMYLCASSLSRDWYFGPGTRLTVT.

This chain joins TRBV28 and TRBJ2-7, with D unresolved. With 4 bases removed from V and 3 bases from J, the gap between germline ends came to 4 bases. The CDR3 spans 11 residues. From germline, CDR1 is MDHEN and CDR2 SYDVKM. Here the CDR3 DNA reads TGTGCCAGCAGTTCCCACTACGAGCAGTACTTC. Residues: CASSSHYEQYF.

This chain links TRBV7-2 with TRBJ1-2, with D possibly matching TRBD1 (5 bases). CDR3 length: 14 amino acids. With 5 bases removed from V and 7 bases from J, the gap between germline ends came to 17 bases. Germline V gene lookup returns CDR1 SGHTA and CDR2 FQGNSA. For the CDR3, the DNA is TGTGCCAGCAGCCTGACACCGGGGGGAGGTGGCTACACCTTC. It codes for CASSLTPGGGGYTF.

This sequence joins TRBV7-6 and TRBJ1-4; 9 bases line up with TRBD1. Unmatched junction bases numbered 12, after V lost 3 bases and J lost 1 base. The CDR3 sequence is 19 residues long. The germline CDR1 and CDR2 sequences are SGHVS and FNYEAQ. CDR3 amino acids: CASSLEGQGKVGTNEKLFF. For the CDR3, the DNA is TGTGCCAGCAGCTTGGAAGGACAGGGGAAGGTGGGAACTAATGAAAAACTGTTTTTT.

This clone showed up just once. V is TRBV5-4 and J is TRBJ2-1; 14 nucleotides line up with TRBD2. The CDR3 runs 16 residues. CDR1 is SGHNT and CDR2 is YYREEE in the germline V gene (reference sequence). After removal of 3 bases from V and 9 bases from J, the junction contained 8 bases not matched to a gene. The CDR3 nucleotides are TGTGCCAGCAGCTGGGGGGGGACTAGCGGGAGAGGTGAGCAGTTCTTC. Translated, it gives CASSWGGTSGRGEQFF.

The CDR3 coding sequence is TGCGCCAGCAGCTTGGGCACTAGCGGGGCAGATACGCAGTATTTT. It codes for CASSLGTSGADTQYF. The chain carries TRBV5-1 and TRBJ2-3; 10 nucleotides match TRBD2. The CDR3 length is 15 residues. Germline lookup yields CDR1 SGHRS and CDR2 YFSETQ. J lost 4 bases, V lost 0 bases, and 2 bases had no gene match.

The chain recombines TRBV5-6 with TRBJ2-7; maybe TRBD1 (6 bases). CDR3 length equals 15 residues. Germline CDR1 and CDR2: SGHDT and YYEEEE. Trimming left V 2 bases short and J 2 bases short, with 14 bases between. The DNA of the CDR3 is TGTGCCAGCAGCTTAACGAGGGGGACCACCTACGAGCAGTACTTC. It encodes CASSLTRGTTYEQYF.

The chain joins TRBV15 to TRBJ2-5; D perhaps matches TRBD2 (6 bases). This CDR3 region has 15 residues. Germline loops: CDR1 LNHNV, CDR2 YYDKDF (reference sequence). The V and J ends lost 1 base and 1 base respectively, with 10 bases between them. The CDR3: CATSRASTSQETQYF. The DNA of the CDR3 is TGTGCCACCAGCAGAGCGTCGACTAGCCAAGAGACCCAGTACTTC.

V and J are TRBV5-4 and TRBJ2-1; D might be TRBD1 (6 bases). CDR1 SGHNT and CDR2 YYREEE come from the germline V gene (reference sequence). This CDR3 is 16 amino acids long. V was clipped by 3 bases and J by 2 bases, with 15 bases between them. This CDR3 is CASSWAHTGTYNEQFF. CDR3 sequence (DNA): TGTGCCAGCAGCTGGGCCCATACAGGGACCTACAATGAGCAGTTCTTC.

The V and J genes are TRBV4-3 and TRBJ1-1, with 10 bases fitting TRBD1. The CDR3 loop spans 17 amino acids. Germline loops: CDR1 LGHNA, CDR2 YSLEER. With 3 bases clipped from V and 0 bases from J, the junction kept 7 bases outside the gene matches. CDR3 amino acids: CASSQTGGLGMNTEAFF. CDR3 DNA: TGCGCCAGCAGCCAGACAGGGGGCCTAGGTATGAACACTGAAGCTTTCTTT.

The gene calls are TRBV29-1 and TRBJ2-4; D is perhaps TRBD2 (6 bases). This CDR3 comprises 15 residues. With 5 bases removed from V and 1 base from J, the gap between germline ends came to 15 bases. From germline, CDR1 is SQVTM and CDR2 ANQGSEA. CDR3 in DNA: TGCAGCGTTCAACCCGGGGGTGAGGCCAAAAACATTCAGTACTTC. Protein product: CSVQPGGEAKNIQYF.

This rearrangement joins TRBV6-6 to TRBJ2-5, with 7 bases aligning to TRBD1. Germline V gene data show CDR1 as MNHNY and CDR2 as SVGAGI (reference sequence). The CDR3 is 15 amino acids. The V gene end was trimmed by 6 bases and the J gene end by 1 base; junction bases not matched to a gene: 8. The CDR3 bases are TGTGCCAGCAGGTACCCGGGGACAGCCCAAGAGACCCAGTACTTC. It translates to CASRYPGTAQETQYF.

The V call is TRBV28, the J call TRBJ2-6, with D perhaps TRBD1 (6 bases). Trimming shortened V by 5 bases and J by 3 bases, and 11 bases separated the two germline ends. Germline CDR1 reads MDHEN; CDR2 reads SYDVKM. This CDR3 spans 15 amino acids. As DNA, the CDR3 is TGTGCCAGCAGTCCTACAGGGTTTGGGGCCAACGTCCTGACTTTC. Protein product: CASSPTGFGANVLTF.

The chain employs TRBV6-1 and TRBJ2-7; 7 nucleotides align to TRBD1. The CDR3 loop spans 14 amino acids. V dropped 7 bases and J dropped 2; count of bases not matched to a gene: 8. Germline-derived CDR1 and CDR2 are MNHNS and SASEGT. This CDR3 reads CASTQRDSTYEQYF. CDR3 in DNA: TGTGCCAGCACCCAACGGGACAGCACCTACGAGCAGTACTTC.

The chain combines TRBV2 with TRBJ2-3; the D gene is possibly TRBD2 (5 bases). V was shortened by 5 bases and J by 2 bases, with 11 bases between the two germline ends. CDR1 is SNHLY and CDR2 is FYNNEI in the germline V gene. The CDR3 is 14 amino acids. Here the CDR3 DNA reads TGTGCCAGCAGTCGCGAGGGATTCACAGATACGCAGTATTTT. Protein sequence: CASSREGFTDTQYF. Complete variable domain (other parts from reference TRBV2 and TRBJ2-3): EPEVTQTPSHQVTQMGQEVILRCVPISNHLYFYWYRQILGQKVEFLVSFYNNEISEKSEIFDDQFSVERPDGSNFTLKIRSTKLEDSAMYFCASSREGFTDTQYFGPGTRLTVL.